Listed below are T cell receptor beta chains from one sample, sequenced in a study of T cells after yellow fever vaccination. MiXCR, run by TCRdb on the 5' RACE reads, gives a single entry per CDR3 protein. In the table there are 500,000 to 650,000 distinct CDR3 sequences, less than 20% of which are singletons. The sequencing here drew on PBMCs, taken roughly 5 days after the first yellow fever vaccination. These receptors came from a man aged 18 to 30 who received the YFV17D yellow fever vaccine. CDR3s include the opening cysteine and the closing phenylalanine or tryptophan. Fields, in order: V gene, J gene, clone size, D gene, CDR3 protein, CDR3 DNA. D genes are given only for firm matches. A clone size is listed for some rows: how often the clone was seen (once, few, many), or a class if it is expanded.

TRBV6-1	TRBJ1-2	.	.	CASTPRGGNYGYTF	TGTGCCAGCACCCCGAGAGGGGGAAACTATGGCTACACCTTC
TRBV5-1	TRBJ2-1	.	.	CASSLSYSSYNEQFF	TGCGCCAGCAGCTTGTCGTATAGCTCCTACAATGAGCAGTTCTTC
TRBV27	TRBJ1-2	.	.	CASGTRCVYGYTF	TGTGCCAGCGGCACAAGGTGTGTCTATGGCTACACCTTC
TRBV2	TRBJ1-6	.	.	CASRDNYNSPLHF	TGTGCCAGCAGGGACAACTATAATTCACCCCTCCACTTT
TRBV9	TRBJ2-1	.	.	CASSHRGYEQFF	TGTGCCAGCAGCCACCGTGGGTATGAGCAGTTCTTC
TRBV5-1	TRBJ2-7	many	.	CASSGGSSYEQYF	TGTGCCAGCAGTGGGGGGAGCTCCTACGAGCAGTACTTC
TRBV11-2	TRBJ2-1	.	.	CASSAVSGRYNEQFF	TGTGCCAGCAGCGCAGTCAGCGGGCGGTACAATGAGCAGTTCTTC
TRBV11-2	TRBJ2-7	few	.	CASSLVGLPPYEQYF	TGTGCCAGCAGCTTAGTTGGTTTACCCCCCTACGAGCAGTACTTC
TRBV15	TRBJ2-3	few	TRBD1	CATRDRVTDTQYF	TGTGCCACCCGGGACAGGGTCACAGATACGCAGTATTTT
TRBV5-1	TRBJ2-5	few	TRBD1	CASSFGQGRGQETQYF	TGCGCCAGCAGCTTCGGACAGGGGAGAGGCCAAGAGACCCAGTACTTC
TRBV20-1	TRBJ2-7	.	TRBD1	CSATDRSSYEQYF	TGCAGTGCTACGGACAGGAGCTCCTACGAGCAGTACTTC
TRBV24-1	TRBJ2-1	.	TRBD2	CATSDIAGGDNEQFF	TGTGCCACCAGTGATATAGCGGGGGGGGACAATGAGCAGTTCTTC
TRBV27	TRBJ1-6	many	.	CASRLTFGNNSPLHF	TGTGCCAGCAGACTTACCTTCGGGAATAATTCACCCCTCCACTTT
TRBV7-3	TRBJ2-1	.	.	CASSSEGAEQFF	TGTGCCAGCAGCTCCGAAGGGGCTGAGCAGTTCTTC
TRBV2	TRBJ2-3	few	.	CASSRSILTSGTDTQYF	TGTGCCAGCAGTCGATCCATTTTAACGTCCGGCACAGATACGCAGTATTTT
TRBV11-2	TRBJ2-7	many	.	CASSPRRGSYEQYF	TGTGCCAGCAGTCCCCGGAGAGGCTCCTACGAGCAGTACTTC
TRBV4-2	TRBJ1-5	.	.	CASSQEEGGTQPQHF	TGTGCCAGCAGCCAAGAAGAGGGGGGGACTCAGCCCCAGCATTTT
TRBV4-2	TRBJ1-5	.	.	CASSQGTVVSQPQHF	TGTGCCAGCAGCCAGGGAACGGTAGTCAGTCAGCCCCAGCATTTT
TRBV29-1	TRBJ1-2	.	.	CSVGPRLDPNYGYTF	TGCAGCGTTGGGCCTCGTCTCGACCCTAACTATGGCTACACCTTC
TRBV12-3/TRBV12-4	TRBJ2-7	few	TRBD1	CASSTTGTGYEQYF	TGTGCCAGCAGTACCACCGGGACAGGCTACGAGCAGTACTTC
TRBV20-1	TRBJ2-1	few	.	CSARTGSLEFF	TGCAGTGCTAGGACCGGGAGCCTGGAGTTCTTC
TRBV7-8	TRBJ2-3	.	TRBD1	CASSLIGQGGDTQYF	TGTGCCAGCAGCTTAATCGGACAGGGAGGCGATACGCAGTATTTT
TRBV11-2	TRBJ2-1	.	.	CASSRRDPWANEQFF	TGTGCCAGCAGCAGGCGGGACCCCTGGGCGAATGAGCAGTTCTTC
TRBV6-1	TRBJ1-5	few	TRBD1	CASSKVPGQGRYNQPQHF	TGTGCCAGCAGTAAAGTTCCCGGACAGGGTCGCTACAATCAGCCCCAGCATTTT
TRBV19	TRBJ1-1	.	.	CASTPGLLNTEAFF	TGTGCCAGTACCCCGGGACTCCTGAACACTGAAGCTTTCTTT
TRBV20-1	TRBJ1-5	.	.	CSGTAGHQPQHF	TGCAGTGGAACGGCGGGCCATCAGCCCCAGCATTTT
TRBV7-2	TRBJ2-7	.	TRBD1	CASQGQDYEQYF	TGTGCCAGCCAGGGACAGGATTACGAGCAGTACTTC
TRBV6-1	TRBJ2-5	.	TRBD1	CASSGDRGFETQYF	TGTGCCAGCAGTGGGGACAGGGGATTTGAGACCCAGTACTTC
TRBV20-1	TRBJ2-1	.	TRBD2	CSAKLAGGNEQFF	TGCAGTGCTAAACTAGCGGGGGGGAATGAGCAGTTCTTC
TRBV11-2	TRBJ1-2	few	.	CASSLVMGKVGYGYTF	TGTGCCAGCAGCTTAGTCATGGGGAAAGTGGGCTATGGCTACACCTTC
TRBV4-2	TRBJ2-2	.	.	CASSQEILDTGELFF	TGTGCCAGCAGCCAAGAAATTCTCGACACCGGGGAGCTGTTTTTT
TRBV9	TRBJ2-5	.	.	CASSVVGSTGETQYF	TGTGCCAGCAGCGTAGTTGGGTCCACGGGGGAGACCCAGTACTTC
TRBV4-1	TRBJ1-5	few	TRBD1	CASSATGVSGNQPQHF	TGCGCCAGCAGCGCTACAGGGGTTTCCGGCAATCAGCCCCAGCATTTT
TRBV5-1	TRBJ1-2	many	.	CASSLKTGYGYTF	TGCGCCAGCAGCTTGAAAACAGGATATGGCTACACCTTC
TRBV7-2	TRBJ1-2	few	.	CASSLMVGYTVNGYTF	TGTGCCAGCAGCTTAATGGTGGGCTATACGGTGAATGGCTACACCTTC
TRBV7-9	TRBJ2-5	.	.	CASMSPGERKETQYF	TGTGCCAGCATGAGCCCTGGGGAACGTAAAGAGACCCAGTACTTC
TRBV29-1	TRBJ2-2	few	.	CSVVGTTSGELFF	TGCAGCGTTGTTGGGACAACGAGCGGGGAGCTGTTTTTT
TRBV6-5	TRBJ2-3	.	TRBD2	CASSYSWEGSDTQYF	TGTGCCAGCAGTTACTCCTGGGAGGGTTCAGATACGCAGTATTTT
TRBV5-1	TRBJ2-3	few	.	CASSTSVTQDTQYF	TGCGCCAGCAGCACCTCCGTGACCCAGGATACGCAGTATTTT
TRBV20-1	TRBJ2-5	.	TRBD1	CSASRTGQETQYF	TGCAGTGCTTCCCGGACAGGCCAAGAGACCCAGTACTTC
TRBV7-8	TRBJ2-1	.	.	CASSLVLGALSLHNEQFF	TGTGCCAGCAGCTTAGTTCTGGGGGCGCTAAGTTTGCACAATGAGCAGTTCTTC
TRBV2	TRBJ2-2	few	.	CASTRGSRSTGELFF	TGTGCCAGCACCCGGGGATCTCGTTCGACCGGGGAGCTGTTTTTT
TRBV9	TRBJ2-1	.	.	CASSVAAGTPFF	.
TRBV12-3/TRBV12-4	TRBJ1-6	many	.	CASSLRDGNSPLHF	TGTGCCAGCAGCTTACGGGACGGAAATTCACCCCTCCACTTT
TRBV14	TRBJ2-5	.	TRBD2	CASSQPAGVQETQYF	TGTGCCAGCAGCCAACCCGCGGGGGTACAAGAGACCCAGTACTTC
TRBV7-2	TRBJ1-5	few	TRBD1	CASSLEGTGGRSQHF	TGTGCCAGCAGCTTAGAAGGGACAGGGGGAAGGTCCCAGCATTTT
TRBV28	TRBJ1-4	.	TRBD1	CASRHVQGAGEKLFF	TGTGCCAGCCGTCATGTGCAGGGGGCAGGCGAAAAACTGTTTTTT
TRBV5-4	TRBJ2-7	.	.	CASSLVTGTSYEQYF	TGTGCCAGCAGTCTCGTGACAGGTACATCCTACGAGCAGTACTTC
TRBV4-2	TRBJ2-7	few	.	CASSQDRAAPYEQYF	TGTGCCAGCAGCCAAGATAGGGCAGCCCCCTACGAGCAGTACTTC